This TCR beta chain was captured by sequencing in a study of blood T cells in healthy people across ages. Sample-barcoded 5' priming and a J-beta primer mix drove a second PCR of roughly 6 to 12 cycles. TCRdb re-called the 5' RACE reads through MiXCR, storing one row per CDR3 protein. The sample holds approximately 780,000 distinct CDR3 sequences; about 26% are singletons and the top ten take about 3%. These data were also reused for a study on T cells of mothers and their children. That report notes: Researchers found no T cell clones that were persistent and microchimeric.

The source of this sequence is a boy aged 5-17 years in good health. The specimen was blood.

CDR3 sequence reads: CATMELGTYEQYF. For the CDR3, the DNA is TGTGCCACCATGGAATTAGGCACCTACGAGCAGTACTTC. The V gene is TRBV15, the J gene TRBJ2-7; D not certain. From germline, CDR1 is LNHNV and CDR2 YYDKDF (reference sequence). V was cut by 7 bases and J by 2 bases, with 12 bases left in between. The CDR3 has 13 amino acids.